The clone carrying this T cell receptor beta chain is a singleton in its sample. As yet, its antigen is unknown. This entry belongs to a study of brain T cells in children with intractable seizures. Study results and caveats: Only CDR3 sequence similarity suggested viral specificity, without known HCMV serostatus. Pre- and post-surgery blood differed in depth, so pre-surgery absences may be undersampling.

Germline CDR1 reads KGHSH; CDR2 reads LQKENI. The ends lost 5 bases at V and 0 bases at J; junction bases unmatched: 2. The CDR3 loop spans 15 amino acids. Surgery cases with the highest brain T cell transcript signatures were chosen for sequencing. Before surgery, patients took at least one anti-epileptic drug. Here immunoSEQ multiplex PCR was the method, and the copy in TCRdb shows in-frame clones only, minus some. Altogether about 80,000 clones are present, under 95% being singletons, with the ten largest covering around 25%. The receptor was derived from a girl aged 2 to 9 with Rasmussen encephalitis and intractable seizures. The sequencing here drew on peripheral blood, taken at surgery. The J gene is TRBJ1-4, the V gene TRBV18; 8 bases line up with TRBD1. DNA of the CDR3: TGTGCCAGCTCATGGGACAGGACAACTAATGAAAAACTGTTTTTT. Its protein product is CASSWDRTTNEKLFF.